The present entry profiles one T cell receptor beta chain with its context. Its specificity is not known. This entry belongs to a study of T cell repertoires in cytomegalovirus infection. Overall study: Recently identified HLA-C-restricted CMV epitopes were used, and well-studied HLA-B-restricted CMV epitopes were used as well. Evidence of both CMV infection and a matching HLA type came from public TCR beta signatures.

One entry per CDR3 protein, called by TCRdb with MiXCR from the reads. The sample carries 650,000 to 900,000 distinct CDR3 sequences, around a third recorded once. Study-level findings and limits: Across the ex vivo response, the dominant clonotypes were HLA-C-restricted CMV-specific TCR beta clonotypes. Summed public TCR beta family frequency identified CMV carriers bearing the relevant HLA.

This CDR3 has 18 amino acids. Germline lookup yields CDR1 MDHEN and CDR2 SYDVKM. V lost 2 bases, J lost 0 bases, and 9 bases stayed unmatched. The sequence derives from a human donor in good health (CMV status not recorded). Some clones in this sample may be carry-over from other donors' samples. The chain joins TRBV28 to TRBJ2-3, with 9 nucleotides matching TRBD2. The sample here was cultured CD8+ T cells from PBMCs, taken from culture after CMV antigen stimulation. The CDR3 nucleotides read TGTGCCAGCAGTTTAGAATTAGCGGGGGAATCTAGCACAGATACGCAGTATTTT. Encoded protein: CASSLELAGESSTDTQYF.